The 8 T cell receptor beta chains listed next were all sequenced from one sample in a study of cytomegalovirus exposure and HLA in healthy donors. PCR was performed using 60 Vbeta and 13 Jbeta primers. The method was immunoSEQ multiplex PCR; TCRdb's version includes in-frame clones alone and lacks a portion of them. The specimen's table records about 60,000 clones. Input material: PBMCs. These receptors originate from a young woman in good health and CMV-seronegative.

V is TRBV5-1 and J is TRBJ2-3; 12 positions agree with TRBD2. This CDR3 spans 16 amino acids. Germline CDR1 is SGHRS and CDR2 is YFSETQ. After removal of 2 bases from V and 0 bases from J, the junction contained 1 base not matched to a gene. The CDR3 nucleotides are TGCGCCAGCAGCTTTGGGACTAGCGGGAGCACAGATACGCAGTATTTT. Encoded protein: CASSFGTSGSTDTQYF.

This chain connects TRBV5-1 to TRBJ1-3; a weak D match, TRBD1 (5 bases). The V end was cut by 4 bases, the J end by 0 bases, with 11 bases between. Germline values: CDR1 SGHRS, CDR2 YFSETQ. This CDR3 spans 15 amino acids. Written as DNA, the CDR3 is TGCGCCAGCAGCCGGGACTGGAGCTCTGGAAACACCATATATTTT. Its translation: CASSRDWSSGNTIYF.

The V gene is TRBV5-4, the J gene TRBJ1-5, with 9 bases lining up with TRBD1. Germline V gives CDR1 SGHNT, CDR2 YYREEE (reference sequence). V was clipped by 4 bases and J by 5 bases; unmatched bases: 1. The CDR3 contains 13 residues. The CDR3 sequence: CASSRDRDQPQHF. In DNA form, the CDR3 reads TGTGCCAGCAGCCGGGACAGGGATCAGCCCCAGCATTTT.

The CDR3 region has the DNA TGCGCCAGCAGCTTGGGACAGGGGGGCTTCACTGAAGCTTTCTTT. As protein: CASSLGQGGFTEAFF. This chain uses TRBV5-1 with TRBJ1-1; 9 nucleotides agree with TRBD1. Germline V CDR1 and CDR2: SGHRS, YFSETQ. This CDR3 comprises 15 residues. Germline trimming cut 0 bases from V and 4 bases from J; bases unmatched to any gene: 4.

The chain joins TRBV18 to TRBJ1-6; TRBD1 matches 7 bases. V was pared by 3 bases and J by 8 bases, with 13 bases of the junction left unmatched. This CDR3 contains 17 residues. Germline loops: CDR1 KGHSH, CDR2 LQKENI. In DNA form, the CDR3 reads TGTGCCAGCTCACCGGACAGGCCGGGCGCCGGGTATTCACCCCTCCACTTT. It yields the protein CASSPDRPGAGYSPLHF.

Concerning this clone: Mismatch with germline at one junction end may stem from a read error. V usage is TRBV6-1 and J usage is TRBJ1-5; no firm D call. Germline CDR1 reads MNHNS; CDR2 reads SASEGT. This CDR3 has 13 amino acids. CDR3 nucleotide sequence: TGTGCGAGCACGGAGTATAGCAATCAGCCCCAGCATTTT. It codes for CASTEYSNQPQHF.

V gene TRBV30 combines with J gene TRBJ1-3, with unresolved D. The V and J ends lost 4 bases and 0 bases respectively, with 10 bases between them. The CDR3 runs 14 residues. Germline CDR1 and CDR2: GTSNPN and SVGIG (reference sequence). The CDR3 nucleotides read TGTGCCTGGACTCTCCTGTTCTCTGGAAACACCATATATTTT. Translated, it gives CAWTLLFSGNTIYF.

The V and J genes are TRBV20-1 and TRBJ2-5, with D unclear. This CDR3 is built from 11 residues. The V and J ends lost 7 bases and 2 bases respectively, with 8 bases between them. Looked up from germline, CDR1 is DFQATT and CDR2 is SNEGSKA (reference sequence). The DNA of the CDR3 is TGCAGTGTGGCGGTGCAAGAGACCCAGTACTTC. Its protein product is CSVAVQETQYF.